Following are 3 T cell receptor beta chains from one sample sequenced in a study of T cell changes during pregnancy in multiple sclerosis. TCRdb's table, derived via immunoSEQ multiplex PCR, lists solely in-frame clones and lacks some. The profile shows about 54,000 clones, 75% to 95% of them singletons. The sample here was peripheral blood, taken after pregnancy. Receptors were obtained from a female donor in good health, enrolled as a control in a pregnancy study.

The chain has TRBV5-1 and TRBJ1-6, with D unclear. CDR3 length: 14 amino acids. The V end was cut by 0 bases, the J end by 7 bases, with 8 bases between. Germline V gene sequence: CDR1 SGHRS, CDR2 YFSETQ. The CDR3 DNA sequence: TGCGCCAGCAGCTTGGTAGCGGCGAATTCACCCCTCCACTTT. It specifies CASSLVAANSPLHF.

This sequence joins TRBV21-1 and TRBJ2-4; the table's D call of TRBD2 was not tested on the DNA. TRBV21-1 is a pseudogene. CDR3 length equals 15 residues. This chain's CDR3 is CASTRTSGMKNIQYF. Here the CDR3 DNA reads TGTGCCAGCACCCGGACTAGCGGGATGAAAAACATTCAGTACTTC.

The V and J genes are TRBV18 and TRBJ2-7; TRBD1 might be the D (5 bases). V was clipped by 5 bases and J by 5 bases, with 10 bases between them. This CDR3 region has 12 residues. Germline-derived CDR1 and CDR2 are KGHSH and LQKENI. The CDR3, as DNA: TGTGCCAGCTCATCCGACAGTGACGAGCAGTACTTC. This sequence encodes CASSSDSDEQYF.